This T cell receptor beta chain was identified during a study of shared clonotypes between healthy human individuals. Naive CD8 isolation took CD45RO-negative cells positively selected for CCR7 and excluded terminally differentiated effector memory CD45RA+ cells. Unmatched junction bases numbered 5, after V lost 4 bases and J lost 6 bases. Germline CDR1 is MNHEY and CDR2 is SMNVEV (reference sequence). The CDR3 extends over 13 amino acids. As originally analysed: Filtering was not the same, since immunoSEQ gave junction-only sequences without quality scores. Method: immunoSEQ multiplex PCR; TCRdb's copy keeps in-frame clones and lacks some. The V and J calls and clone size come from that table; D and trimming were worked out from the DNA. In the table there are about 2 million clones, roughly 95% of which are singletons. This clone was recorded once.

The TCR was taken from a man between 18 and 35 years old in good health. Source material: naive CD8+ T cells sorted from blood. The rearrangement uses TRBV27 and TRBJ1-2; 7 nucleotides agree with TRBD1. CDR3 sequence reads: CASSSGTVDGYTF. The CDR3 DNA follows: TGTGCCAGCAGTTCGGGGACAGTCGATGGCTACACCTTC.